Included here is one T cell receptor beta chain sequence, with context. Its antigen is unidentified. This CDR3 contains 15 residues. V was trimmed by 6 bases and J by 0 bases, leaving 14 bases between them. In germline, CDR1 is MDHEN, CDR2 SYDVKM. The sample originates from a study of T cell responses to AZD1222 COVID-19 vaccine. General study findings and limits: Epitopes outside B.1.351 and B.1.1.7 mutated regions reportedly drew nearly half of spike TCRs.

TCRdb's copy holds only in-frame clones and misses some; the assay was immunoSEQ multiplex PCR. The sample has about 140,000 clones; roughly 89% are singletons. This specimen was peripheral blood, taken on day 0 of AZD1222 vaccination. This chain links TRBV28 with TRBJ2-5; possibly TRBD2 for D (6 bases). The sequence derives from an adult in good health. The CDR3 loop reads CASRPAGWYQETQYF. The CDR3 DNA follows: TGTGCCAGCAGGCCAGCGGGTTGGTACCAAGAGACCCAGTACTTC. Full variable domain (outside the CDR3, taken from reference TRBV28 and TRBJ2-5): DVKVTQSSRYLVKRTGEKVFLECVQDMDHENMFWYRQDPGLGLRLIYFSYDVKMKEKGDIPEGYSVSREKKERFSLILESASTNQTSMYLCASRPAGWYQETQYFGPGTRLLVL.